These 21 T cell receptor beta chains were sequenced from one sample in a study of blood T cell repertoires in COVID-19. Sequenced by immunoSEQ multiplex PCR; TCRdb stores in-frame clones only, minus some. The sample yields over 100,000 clones, about three quarters seen once. Sample: peripheral blood. The receptor set was obtained from a human donor in a cohort sampled during active or convalescent COVID-19.

V usage is TRBV5-1 and J usage is TRBJ2-1; TRBD2 matches at 9 bases. The CDR3 is 15 amino acids. V was pared by 0 bases and J by 8 bases, with 6 bases of the junction left unmatched. CDR1 SGHRS and CDR2 YFSETQ come from the germline V gene. CDR3 loop: CASSLVTSGKDEQFF. As DNA, the CDR3 is TGCGCCAGCAGCTTGGTGACTAGCGGAAAGGATGAGCAGTTCTTC.

The chain combines TRBV2 with TRBJ2-7, with D tentatively TRBD2 (6 bases). Germline values: CDR1 SNHLY, CDR2 FYNNEI. The CDR3 length is 15 residues. Trimming pared 2 bases from V and 2 bases from J, leaving 13 bases between. CDR3 coding DNA: TGTGCCAGCAGTGAATGGGGCGGGATCCCCTACGAGCAGTACTTC. Its protein is CASSEWGGIPYEQYF. The complete variable domain, with remaining parts taken from reference TRBV2 and TRBJ2-7, reads EPEVTQTPSHQVTQMGQEVILRCVPISNHLYFYWYRQILGQKVEFLVSFYNNEISEKSEIFDDQFSVERPDGSNFTLKIRSTKLEDSAMYFCASSEWGGIPYEQYFGPGTRLTVT.

This rearrangement joins TRBV2 to TRBJ2-1; 7 bases are shared with TRBD1. CDR3 length: 15 amino acids. Germline CDR1 SNHLY, CDR2 FYNNEI. With V trimmed by 4 bases and J by 4 bases, 7 bases remained unmatched. The CDR3 is CASSGGQMRYNEQFF. The CDR3 DNA reads as TGTGCCAGCAGTGGGGGACAGATGAGATACAATGAGCAGTTCTTC.

This clone was seen a single time. The rearrangement links TRBV3-1 (or the pseudogene TRBV3-2) to TRBJ2-7; 11 bases are a match to TRBD1. This CDR3 has 15 amino acids. CDR1 is LGHDT and CDR2 is YNNKEL in the germline V gene (reference sequence). V dropped 5 bases and J dropped 6; count of bases not matched to a gene: 9. CDR3 loop: CASSRDRGVGGEQYF. Written as DNA, the CDR3 is TGTGCCAGCAGCAGGGACAGGGGGGTTGGAGGCGAGCAGTACTTC.

The rearrangement uses TRBV27 and TRBJ1-1; TRBD1 is a possible D gene (6 bases). The CDR3 runs 16 residues. V gave up 4 bases and J gave up 1 base, with 16 bases separating them. The V gene's germline CDR1 is MNHEY and CDR2 SMNVEV (reference sequence). DNA of the CDR3: TGTGCCAGCAGTTCGCACACAGGGTTTAAGAACACTGAAGCTTTCTTT. Amino acids: CASSSHTGFKNTEAFF.

The chain joins TRBV7-2 to TRBJ2-1; 8 bases are a match to TRBD2. This CDR3 has 14 amino acids. Germline assignment: CDR1 SGHTA and CDR2 FQGNSA. Trimming at V came to 8 bases and at J to 4 bases, leaving 7 bases not matched to a gene. DNA for the CDR3: TGTGCCAGCTCGGCGGGGGGCAGTTACAATGAGCAGTTCTTC. It yields the protein CASSAGGSYNEQFF. Variable domain in full (rest from reference TRBV7-2 and TRBJ2-1): GAGVSQSPSNKVTEKGKDVELRCDPISGHTALYWYRQSLGQGLEFLIYFQGNSAPDKSGLPSDRFSAERTGGSVSTLTIQRTQQEDSAVYLCASSAGGSYNEQFFGPGTRLTVL.

In its sample, this clone was seen a few times. Other DNA sequences in the same sample also yield this CDR3. The rearrangement joins TRBV19 to TRBJ2-5; 7 bases map to TRBD2. V gave up 5 bases and J gave up 1 base; unmatched junction bases: 7. Germline V gives CDR1 LNHDA, CDR2 SQIVND (reference sequence). This CDR3 contains 15 residues. Here the CDR3 reads CASSQPGGLQETQYF. CDR3 nucleotides: TGTGCCAGTAGTCAACCGGGGGGACTCCAAGAGACCCAGTACTTC.

V gene TRBV4-3 combines with J gene TRBJ2-3, with D possibly being TRBD2 (6 bases). The CDR3 is made up of 16 amino acids. V lost 2 bases and J 1 base, leaving 13 bases between the germline ends. From germline, CDR1 is LGHNA and CDR2 YSLEER. DNA for the CDR3: TGCGCCAGCAGCCAATATACGGGGGAGGGCACAGATACGCAGTATTTT. Encoded protein: CASSQYTGEGTDTQYF.

This clone occurred a few times. The gene calls are TRBV12-3 or TRBV12-4 and TRBJ2-7, with D uncertain. Between the trimmed V and J ends, which lost 2 bases and 5 bases, there was a span of 7 bases. The CDR3 totals 12 residues. CDR3 in DNA: TGTGCCAGCAGTTTATTTCTCGACGAGCAGTACTTC. It codes for CASSLFLDEQYF.

This clone is labeled medium-sized. The chain employs TRBV7-9 and TRBJ1-2, with TRBD1 matching 7 bases. J gave up 3 bases and V 5 bases, and 9 bases lay outside the gene matches. The CDR3 length is 15 residues. CDR1 is SEHNR, CDR2 FQNEAQ, per germline (reference sequence). The CDR3 DNA reads TGTGCCAGCAGCCGTAGGGGGCGCGGGGACTATGGCTACACCTTC. This codes for CASSRRGRGDYGYTF.

This sequence joins TRBV5-1 and TRBJ2-3, with 7 bases lining up with TRBD1. Trimming took 1 base from V and 2 from J; bases not matched to a gene: 7. This CDR3 contains 16 residues. Germline CDR1 SGHRS, CDR2 YFSETQ. CDR3 nucleotide sequence: TGCGCCAGCAGCTTGACGGGACAGACTTTCACAGATACGCAGTATTTT. The encoded protein is CASSLTGQTFTDTQYF.

This clone was recorded only once. J is TRBJ2-4 and V is TRBV11-1, with D possibly TRBD2 on 5 matching bases. Germline CDR1 reads SGHAT; CDR2 reads FQDESV (reference sequence). Trimming pared 6 bases from V and 0 bases from J, leaving 15 bases between. This CDR3 spans 16 amino acids. The CDR3 DNA is TGTGCCAGCAGTCCCGGACTGATGCTAGCCAAAAACATTCAGTACTTC. As protein: CASSPGLMLAKNIQYF.

The chain combines TRBV27 with TRBJ1-2, with D possibly matching TRBD1 (6 bases). The germline V gene has CDR1 MNHEY and CDR2 SMNVEV (reference sequence). The CDR3 has 16 residues. The V gene lost 5 bases and the J gene lost 4 bases, with 20 bases spanning the gap. CDR3 sequence: CASSPSFGTLVYGYTF. In nucleotides, the CDR3 is TGTGCCAGCAGTCCCTCCTTCGGGACACTTGTCTATGGCTACACCTTC.

V usage is TRBV27 and J usage is TRBJ1-2, with D possibly matching TRBD1 (5 bases). This CDR3 comprises 14 residues. The V gene's germline CDR1 is MNHEY and CDR2 SMNVEV (reference sequence). The V end was cut by 5 bases, the J end by 2 bases, with 12 bases between. CDR3 amino acids: CASSPRQRNYGYTF. As DNA, the CDR3 is TGTGCCAGCAGTCCACGACAGAGGAACTATGGCTACACCTTC.

DNA for the CDR3: TGTGCCAGCAGCTTATCTTGGGCCTATGGCTACACCTTC. Its protein is CASSLSWAYGYTF. The genes are TRBV7-8 and TRBJ1-2; no clear D gene. Germline CDR1 and CDR2: SGHVS and FQNEAQ. The CDR3 has 13 residues. The V gene lost 2 bases and the J gene lost 4 bases, with 8 bases spanning the gap.

This clone has just one count. The rearrangement uses TRBV25-1 and TRBJ2-1, with D unclear. The CDR3 contains 13 residues. The ends were cut back, 1 base at V and 3 bases at J, with 4 bases in the middle. Germline V gives CDR1 MGHDK, CDR2 SYGVNS. CDR3 bases: TGTGCCAGCAGTGAATCAATCTACAATGAGCAGTTCTTC. Residues: CASSESIYNEQFF.

V usage is TRBV6-6 and J usage is TRBJ1-1, with TRBD1 matching 7 bases. J lost 6 bases, V lost 8 bases, and 12 bases had no gene match. Germline V gene sequence: CDR1 MNHNY, CDR2 SVGAGI (reference sequence). CDR3 length: 14 amino acids. As DNA, the CDR3 is TGTGCCAGCCTCAGACAGGGTGGGAAGGCTGAAGCTTTCTTT. Its protein is CASLRQGGKAEAFF.

This rearrangement joins TRBV9 to TRBJ2-7; 7 positions agree with TRBD2. Trimming took 3 bases from V and 0 from J; bases not matched to a gene: 9. CDR1 is SGDLS and CDR2 is YYNGEE in the germline V gene. The CDR3 sequence is 16 residues long. CDR3 sequence (DNA): TGTGCCAGCAGCGGCTCTAGCGGACCCGCCTCCTACGAGCAGTACTTC. Encoded protein: CASSGSSGPASYEQYF.

The CDR3 DNA is TGTGCCAGCAGTTTGCGCAGGGCCCCGAACACCGGGGAGCTGTTTTTT. Amino acid sequence: CASSLRRAPNTGELFF. The chain recombines TRBV28 with TRBJ2-2; tentative D call: TRBD1 (5 bases). The CDR3 totals 16 residues. The germline V gene encodes CDR1 MDHEN and CDR2 SYDVKM. Trimming stripped 3 bases from V and 0 bases from J, with 11 bases between.

V and J are TRBV19 and TRBJ1-5, with 7 bases lining up with TRBD1. V trimming: 5 bases; J trimming: 2 bases; junction bases outside the gene matches: 12. Germline values: CDR1 LNHDA, CDR2 SQIVND (reference sequence). The CDR3 sequence is 17 residues long. The CDR3 reads CASSQRDRAGGNQPQHF. The CDR3 nucleotides are TGTGCCAGTAGTCAACGTGACAGGGCCGGGGGCAATCAGCCCCAGCATTTT.

The chain carries TRBV5-6 and TRBJ1-2, with no clear D. V gave up 4 bases and J gave up 4 bases, with 8 bases separating them. The CDR3 runs to 12 residues. Germline lookup yields CDR1 SGHDT and CDR2 YYEEEE. The CDR3 DNA reads as TGTGCCAGCAGCGGCAGATCCTATGGCTACACCTTC. This gives the protein CASSGRSYGYTF.